The clone carrying this TCR beta chain was picked up a small number of times. The antigen remains unidentified. The CDR3 covers 15 residues. Germline CDR1 is GTSNPN and CDR2 is SVGIG (reference sequence). V was clipped by 0 bases and J by 5 bases, with 17 bases between them. This sample was taken from a study of T cells in Graves' hyperthyroidism and ophthalmopathy. Study observations and caveats: Ophthalmopathy prediction by the model preceded onset by a median roughly 6 months. Most thyroid clonotypes with frequency above 0.001 were detected in blood.

Authors of the study amplified TCR beta CDR3 regions from RNA transcripts. Primed by the HTBI set, a first-round RT-PCR was run on the TCR CDR3. From the multiplex PCR reads, TCRdb called clonotypes with MiXCR, one entry per CDR3 protein. Among some 320,000 distinct CDR3 sequences listed, roughly 13% were seen once. Together with thyroid ultrasound, orbital computed tomography, serum thyroxine and TRAb, clinical symptoms were used for diagnoses. The PBMCs studied were ones that came from 10 ml fresh peripheral blood. This clonotype was sampled from a woman aged 40 to 49 with Graves' ophthalmopathy. The chain carries TRBV30 and TRBJ2-7, with D perhaps matching TRBD1 (6 bases). Sample: blood. CDR3 residues: CAWSVLGHWGNEQYF. The DNA of the CDR3 is TGTGCCTGGAGTGTACTGGGACATTGGGGTAACGAGCAGTACTTC.